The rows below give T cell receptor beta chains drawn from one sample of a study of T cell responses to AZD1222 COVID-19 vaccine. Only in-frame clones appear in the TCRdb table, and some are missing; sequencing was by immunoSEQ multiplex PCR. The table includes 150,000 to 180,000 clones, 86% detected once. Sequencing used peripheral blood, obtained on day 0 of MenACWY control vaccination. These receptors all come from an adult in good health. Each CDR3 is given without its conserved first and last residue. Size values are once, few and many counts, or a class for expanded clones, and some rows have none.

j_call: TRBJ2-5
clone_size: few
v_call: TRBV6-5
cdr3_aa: ASSYRGLGETQY

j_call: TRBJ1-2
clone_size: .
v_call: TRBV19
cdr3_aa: ASNLDIRVRDGYT

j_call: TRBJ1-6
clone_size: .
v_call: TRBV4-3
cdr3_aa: ASSQDGARTLNSPLH

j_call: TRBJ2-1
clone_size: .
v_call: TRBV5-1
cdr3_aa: ASSSGQAHNEQF

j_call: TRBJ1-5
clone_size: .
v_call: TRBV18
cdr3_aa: ASSPLPSQPQH

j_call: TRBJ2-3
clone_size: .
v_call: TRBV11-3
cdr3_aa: ASSLAAEWGTDTQY

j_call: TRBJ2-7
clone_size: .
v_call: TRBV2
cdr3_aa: ASSDIRVGEQY

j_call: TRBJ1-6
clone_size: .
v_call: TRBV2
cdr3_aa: ASNPTGTSTSPLH

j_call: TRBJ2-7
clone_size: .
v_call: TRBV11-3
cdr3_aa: ASSAAGGREQY

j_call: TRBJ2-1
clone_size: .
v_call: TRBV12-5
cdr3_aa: ASGFGGELGEQF

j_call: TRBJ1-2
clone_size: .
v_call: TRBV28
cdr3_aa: ASSPTGNYGYT

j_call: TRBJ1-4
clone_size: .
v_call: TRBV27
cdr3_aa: ASSLGWGQEGEKLF

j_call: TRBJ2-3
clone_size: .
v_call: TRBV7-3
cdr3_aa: ASSLGRTDTQY

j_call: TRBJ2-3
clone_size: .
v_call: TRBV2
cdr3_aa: ASSEAGLLADTQY

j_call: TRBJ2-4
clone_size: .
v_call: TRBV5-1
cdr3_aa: ASSLDPAPQSKNIQY

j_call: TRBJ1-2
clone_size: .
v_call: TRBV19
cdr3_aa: ASSMTGGASNYGYT

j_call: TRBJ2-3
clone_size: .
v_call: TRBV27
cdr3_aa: ARRVVWGHCGTDTQY

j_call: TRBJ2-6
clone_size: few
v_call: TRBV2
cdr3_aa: ASRDSGASGANVLT

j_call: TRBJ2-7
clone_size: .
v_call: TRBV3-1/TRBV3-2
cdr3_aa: ASSPSGGNLYEQY

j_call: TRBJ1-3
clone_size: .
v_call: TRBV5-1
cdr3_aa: ASSSGGRSDTIY

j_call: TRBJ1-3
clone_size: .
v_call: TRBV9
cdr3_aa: ASSVERSDSSGNTIY

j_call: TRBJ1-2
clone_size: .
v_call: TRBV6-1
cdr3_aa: ASTSRGGGYT

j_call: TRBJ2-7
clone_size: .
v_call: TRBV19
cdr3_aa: ASSIGRGYEQY

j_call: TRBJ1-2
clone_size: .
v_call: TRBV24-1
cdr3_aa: ATSDPGPLGSYGYT

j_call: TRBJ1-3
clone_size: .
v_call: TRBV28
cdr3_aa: ASSLLQSSGNTIY

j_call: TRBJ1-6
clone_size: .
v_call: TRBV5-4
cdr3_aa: ASSGTGSIDSPLH

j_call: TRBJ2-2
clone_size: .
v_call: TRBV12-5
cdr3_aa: ASGVRLADLESGELF

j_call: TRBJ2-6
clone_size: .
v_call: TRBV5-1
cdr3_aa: ASSGGRGTVFGANVLT

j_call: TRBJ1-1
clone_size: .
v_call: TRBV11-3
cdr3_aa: ASSSMTGLNTEAF

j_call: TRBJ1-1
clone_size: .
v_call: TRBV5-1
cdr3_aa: ASSLGDSPNTEAF

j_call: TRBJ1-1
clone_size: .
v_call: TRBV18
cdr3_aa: ASSPNPGGWTEAF

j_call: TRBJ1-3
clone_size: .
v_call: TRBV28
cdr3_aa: ASSSGNTIY

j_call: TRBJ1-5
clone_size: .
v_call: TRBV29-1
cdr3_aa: SAGGANQPQH

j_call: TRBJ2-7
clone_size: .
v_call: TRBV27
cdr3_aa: ASRSLNPGRQY

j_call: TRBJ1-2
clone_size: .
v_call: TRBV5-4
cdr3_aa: ASSLLGNYGYT

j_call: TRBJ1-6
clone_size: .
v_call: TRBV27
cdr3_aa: ASSPKGPDYSPLH

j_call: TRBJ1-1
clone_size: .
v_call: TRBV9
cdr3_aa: ASTYGFTGRTEAF

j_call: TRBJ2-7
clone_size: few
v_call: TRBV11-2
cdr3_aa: ASSPQGLEQY

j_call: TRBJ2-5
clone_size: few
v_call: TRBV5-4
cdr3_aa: ASRGTQETQY

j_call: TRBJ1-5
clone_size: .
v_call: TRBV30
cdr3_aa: AWGREASNQPQH

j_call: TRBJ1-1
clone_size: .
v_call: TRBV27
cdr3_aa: ASSLFQGATTEAF

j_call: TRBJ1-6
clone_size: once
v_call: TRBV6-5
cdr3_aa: ASSSRQRNSPLH

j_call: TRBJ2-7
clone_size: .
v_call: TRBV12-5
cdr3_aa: ASGFKNNRLSYEQY

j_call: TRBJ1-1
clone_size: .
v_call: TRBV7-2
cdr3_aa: ASSLMTVEAF

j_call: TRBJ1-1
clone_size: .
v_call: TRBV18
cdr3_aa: ASSRETQGAAF

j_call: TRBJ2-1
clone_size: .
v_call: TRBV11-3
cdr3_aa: ASSYSLGGRLQFHNEQF

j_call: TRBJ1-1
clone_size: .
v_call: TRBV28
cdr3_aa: ASTPGQGATEAF

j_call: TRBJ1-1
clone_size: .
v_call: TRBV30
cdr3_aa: AWSVRAEAF

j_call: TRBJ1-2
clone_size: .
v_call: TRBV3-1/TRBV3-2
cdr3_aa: ASSQERGSNGYT

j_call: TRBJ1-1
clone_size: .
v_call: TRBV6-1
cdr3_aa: ASSLTRTNTEAF

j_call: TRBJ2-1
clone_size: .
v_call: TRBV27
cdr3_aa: ASRSRVVGILNEQF

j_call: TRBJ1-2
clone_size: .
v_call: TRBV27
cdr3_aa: ASRDRSYGYT

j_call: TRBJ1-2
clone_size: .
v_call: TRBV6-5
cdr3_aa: ASTWTEPNYGYT

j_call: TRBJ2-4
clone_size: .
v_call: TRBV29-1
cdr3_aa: SVRDFVLNIQY

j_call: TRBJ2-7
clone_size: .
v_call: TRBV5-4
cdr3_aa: ASSQGLAGGKPYEQY

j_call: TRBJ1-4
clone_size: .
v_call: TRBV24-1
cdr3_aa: ATSDPHEKLF